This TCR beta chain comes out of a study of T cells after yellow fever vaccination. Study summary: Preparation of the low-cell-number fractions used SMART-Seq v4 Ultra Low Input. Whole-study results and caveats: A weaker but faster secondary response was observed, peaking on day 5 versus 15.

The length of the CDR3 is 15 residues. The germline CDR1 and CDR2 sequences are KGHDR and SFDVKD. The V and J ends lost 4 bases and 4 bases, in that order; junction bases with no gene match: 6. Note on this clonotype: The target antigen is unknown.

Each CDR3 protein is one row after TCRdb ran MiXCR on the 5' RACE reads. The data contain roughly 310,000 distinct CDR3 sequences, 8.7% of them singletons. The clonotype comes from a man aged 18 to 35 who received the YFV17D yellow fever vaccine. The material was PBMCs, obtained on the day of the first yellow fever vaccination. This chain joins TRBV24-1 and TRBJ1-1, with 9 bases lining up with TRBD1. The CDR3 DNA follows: TGTGCCACCAGTGACACAGGGGGCGGTGGCACTGAAGCTTTCTTT. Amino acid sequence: CATSDTGGGGTEAFF.